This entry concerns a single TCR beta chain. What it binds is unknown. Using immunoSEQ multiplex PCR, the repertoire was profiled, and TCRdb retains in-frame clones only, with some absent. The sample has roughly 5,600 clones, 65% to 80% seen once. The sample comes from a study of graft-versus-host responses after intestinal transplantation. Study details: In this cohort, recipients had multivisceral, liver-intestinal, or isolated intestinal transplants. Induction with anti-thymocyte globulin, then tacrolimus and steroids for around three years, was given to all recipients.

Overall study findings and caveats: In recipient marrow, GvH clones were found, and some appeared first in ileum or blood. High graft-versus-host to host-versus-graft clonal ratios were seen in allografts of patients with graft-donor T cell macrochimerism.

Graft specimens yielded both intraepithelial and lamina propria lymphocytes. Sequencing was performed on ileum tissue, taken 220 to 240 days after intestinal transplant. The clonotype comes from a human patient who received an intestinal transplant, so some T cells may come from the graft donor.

CDR3 in DNA: TGTGCCAGCAGCTCGCACTACAATGGCTACACCTTC. As protein: CASSSHYNGYTF. This rearrangement joins TRBV11-2 to TRBJ1-2; no reliable D call. V lost 4 bases to trimming and J lost 6 bases, with 9 bases between them. Germline V gene data show CDR1 as SGHAT and CDR2 as FQNNGV. The CDR3 is 12 residues long.